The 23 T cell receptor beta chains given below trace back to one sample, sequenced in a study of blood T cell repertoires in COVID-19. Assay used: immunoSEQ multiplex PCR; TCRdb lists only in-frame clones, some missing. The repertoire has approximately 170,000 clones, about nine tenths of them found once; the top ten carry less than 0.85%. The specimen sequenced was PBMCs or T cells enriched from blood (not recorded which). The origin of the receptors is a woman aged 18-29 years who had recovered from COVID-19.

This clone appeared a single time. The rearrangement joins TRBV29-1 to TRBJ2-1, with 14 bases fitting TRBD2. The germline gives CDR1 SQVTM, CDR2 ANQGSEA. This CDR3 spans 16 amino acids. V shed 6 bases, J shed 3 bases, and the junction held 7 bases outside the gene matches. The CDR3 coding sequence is TGCAGCGTCGACGGGACTAGCGGGAGCGGCTACAATGAGCAGTTCTTC. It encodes CSVDGTSGSGYNEQFF.

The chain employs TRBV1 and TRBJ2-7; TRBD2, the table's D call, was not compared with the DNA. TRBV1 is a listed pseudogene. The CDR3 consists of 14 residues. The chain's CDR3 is CTSGPVRTHYEQYF. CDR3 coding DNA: TGCACCAGCGGTCCGGTCAGGACTCACTACGAGCAGTACTTC.

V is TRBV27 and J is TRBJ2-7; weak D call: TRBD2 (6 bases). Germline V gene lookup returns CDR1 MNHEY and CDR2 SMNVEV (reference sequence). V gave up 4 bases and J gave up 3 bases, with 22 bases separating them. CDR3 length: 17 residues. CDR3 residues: CASSYIGFGTPSYEQYF. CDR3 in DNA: TGTGCCAGCAGTTATATAGGGTTCGGGACTCCAAGCTACGAGCAGTACTTC.

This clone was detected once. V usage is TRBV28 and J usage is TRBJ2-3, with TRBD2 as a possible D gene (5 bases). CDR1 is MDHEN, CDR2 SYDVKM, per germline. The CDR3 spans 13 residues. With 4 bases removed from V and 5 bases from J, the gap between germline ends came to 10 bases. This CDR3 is CASSSQAGDTQYF. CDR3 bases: TGTGCCAGCAGTTCCCAGGCGGGAGATACGCAGTATTTT.

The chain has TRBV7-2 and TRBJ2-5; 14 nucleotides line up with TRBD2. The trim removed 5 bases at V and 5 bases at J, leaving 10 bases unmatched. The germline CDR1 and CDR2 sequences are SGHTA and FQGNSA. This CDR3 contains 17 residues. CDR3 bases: TGTGCCAGCAGCCCGGCTGCCGGGACTAGCGGGAGTGAGACCCAGTACTTC. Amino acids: CASSPAAGTSGSETQYF.

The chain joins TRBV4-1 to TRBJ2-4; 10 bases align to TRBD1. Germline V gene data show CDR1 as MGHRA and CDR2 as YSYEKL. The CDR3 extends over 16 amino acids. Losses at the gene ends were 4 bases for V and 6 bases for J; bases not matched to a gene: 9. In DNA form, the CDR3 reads TGCGCCAGCAGCCCTGATCCGACAGGGGGCGGAAACATTCAGTACTTC. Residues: CASSPDPTGGGNIQYF.

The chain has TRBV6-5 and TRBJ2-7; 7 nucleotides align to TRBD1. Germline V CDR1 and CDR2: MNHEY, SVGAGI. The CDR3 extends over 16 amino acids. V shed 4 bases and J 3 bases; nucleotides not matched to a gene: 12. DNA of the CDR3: TGTGCCAGCAGTTTCTCAGGGGGAAGAACTCTCTACGAGCAGTACTTC. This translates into CASSFSGGRTLYEQYF.

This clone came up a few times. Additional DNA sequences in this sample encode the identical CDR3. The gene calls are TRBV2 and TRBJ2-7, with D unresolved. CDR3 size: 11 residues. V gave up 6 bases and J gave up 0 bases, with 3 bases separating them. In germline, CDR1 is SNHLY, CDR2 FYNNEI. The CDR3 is CASSYSYEQYF. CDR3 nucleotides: TGTGCCAGCAGCTACTCCTACGAGCAGTACTTC.

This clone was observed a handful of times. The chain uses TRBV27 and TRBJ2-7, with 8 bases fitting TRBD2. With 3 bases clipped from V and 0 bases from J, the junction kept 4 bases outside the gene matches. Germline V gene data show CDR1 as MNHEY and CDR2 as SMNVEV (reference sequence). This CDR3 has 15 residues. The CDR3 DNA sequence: TGTGCCAGCAGTTTTTCTAGCGGGTCCTCCTACGAGCAGTACTTC. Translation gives CASSFSSGSSYEQYF.

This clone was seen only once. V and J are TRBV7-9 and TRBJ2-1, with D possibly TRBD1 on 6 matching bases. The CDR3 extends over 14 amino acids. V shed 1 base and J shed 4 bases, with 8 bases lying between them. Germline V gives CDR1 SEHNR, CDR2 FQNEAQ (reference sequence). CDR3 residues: CASSLEGVYNEQFF. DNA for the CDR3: TGTGCCAGCAGCTTAGAGGGGGTTTACAATGAGCAGTTCTTC.

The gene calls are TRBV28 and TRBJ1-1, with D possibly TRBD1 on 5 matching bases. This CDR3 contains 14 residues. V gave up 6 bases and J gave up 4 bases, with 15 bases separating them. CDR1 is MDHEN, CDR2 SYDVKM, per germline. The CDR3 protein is CASSPTSQGTEAFF. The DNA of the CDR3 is TGTGCCAGCAGCCCAACTTCCCAGGGCACTGAAGCTTTCTTT.

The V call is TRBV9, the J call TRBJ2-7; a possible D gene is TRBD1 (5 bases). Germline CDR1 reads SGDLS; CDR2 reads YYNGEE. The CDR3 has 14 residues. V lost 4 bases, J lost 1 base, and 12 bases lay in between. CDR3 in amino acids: CASSYSAGSYEQYF. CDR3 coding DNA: TGTGCCAGCAGCTACTCAGCAGGGTCCTACGAGCAGTACTTC.

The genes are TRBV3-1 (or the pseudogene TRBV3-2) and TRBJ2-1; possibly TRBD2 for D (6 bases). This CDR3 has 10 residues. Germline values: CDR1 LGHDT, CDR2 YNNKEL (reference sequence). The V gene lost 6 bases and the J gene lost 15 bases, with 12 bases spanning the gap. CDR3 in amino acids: CASRSGDLFF. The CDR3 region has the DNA TGTGCCAGCAGGTCGGGAGATCTGTTCTTC.

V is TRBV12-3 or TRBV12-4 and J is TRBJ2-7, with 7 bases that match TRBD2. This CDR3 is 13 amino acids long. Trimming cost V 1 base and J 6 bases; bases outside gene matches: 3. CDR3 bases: TGTGCCAGCAGTTTAGTGTCGGGGGGCGAGCAGTACTTC. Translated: CASSLVSGGEQYF.

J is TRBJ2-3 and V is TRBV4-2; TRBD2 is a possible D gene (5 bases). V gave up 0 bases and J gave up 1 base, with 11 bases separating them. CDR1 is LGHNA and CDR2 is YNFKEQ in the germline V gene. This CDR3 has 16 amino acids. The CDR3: CASSQELAPRTDTQYF. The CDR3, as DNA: TGTGCCAGCAGCCAAGAGCTAGCCCCTCGCACAGATACGCAGTATTTT.

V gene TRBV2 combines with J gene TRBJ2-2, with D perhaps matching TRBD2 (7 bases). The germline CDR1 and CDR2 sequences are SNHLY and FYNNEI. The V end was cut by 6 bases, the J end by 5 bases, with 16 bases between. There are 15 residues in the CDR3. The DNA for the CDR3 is TGTGCCAGCAGGGGGGCTAGCGGACCGACCGGGGAGCTGTTTTTT. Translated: CASRGASGPTGELFF.

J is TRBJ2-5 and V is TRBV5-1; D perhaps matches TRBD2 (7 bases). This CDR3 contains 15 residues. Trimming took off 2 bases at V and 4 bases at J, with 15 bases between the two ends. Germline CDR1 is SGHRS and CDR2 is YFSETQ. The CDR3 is CASSFPGGGGETQYF. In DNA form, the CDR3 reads TGCGCCAGCAGCTTTCCCGGGGGCGGGGGAGAGACCCAGTACTTC.

CDR3 region: CASSPAGGGTEAFF. CDR3 coding DNA: TGCGCCAGCAGCCCAGCAGGGGGTGGTACTGAAGCTTTCTTT. The V gene is TRBV4-1, the J gene TRBJ1-1, with 7 bases fitting TRBD1. Germline loops: CDR1 MGHRA, CDR2 YSYEKL. This CDR3 region has 14 residues. J gave up 5 bases and V 4 bases, and 7 bases lay outside the gene matches.

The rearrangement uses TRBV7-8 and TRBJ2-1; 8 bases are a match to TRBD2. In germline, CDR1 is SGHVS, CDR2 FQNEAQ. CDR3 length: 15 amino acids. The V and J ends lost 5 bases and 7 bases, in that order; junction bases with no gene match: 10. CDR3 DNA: TGTGCCAGCAGCCTCCGGACTAGCATACCGAATGAGCAGTTCTTC. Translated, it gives CASSLRTSIPNEQFF. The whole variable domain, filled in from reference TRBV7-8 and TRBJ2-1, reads GAGVSQSPRYKVAKRGQDVALRCDPISGHVSLFWYQQALGQGPEFLTYFQNEAQLDKSGLPSDRFFAERPEGSVSTLKIQRTQQEDSAVYLCASSLRTSIPNEQFFGPGTRLTVL.

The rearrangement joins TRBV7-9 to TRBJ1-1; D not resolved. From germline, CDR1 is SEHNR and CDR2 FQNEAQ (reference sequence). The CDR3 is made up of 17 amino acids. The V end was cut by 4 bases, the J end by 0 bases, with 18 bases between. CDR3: CASSSLIGIRMNTEAFF. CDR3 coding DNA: TGTGCCAGCAGCTCTTTGATCGGGATTCGAATGAACACTGAAGCTTTCTTT.

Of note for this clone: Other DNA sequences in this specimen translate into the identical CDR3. The CDR3 bases are TGTGCCAGCAGTGCCTCCCCAGGGAACACTGAAGCTTTCTTT. Translated, it gives CASSASPGNTEAFF. The chain couples TRBV6-4 to TRBJ1-1; no definite D call. The CDR3 is 14 residues long. V gave up 4 bases and J gave up 1 base, with 10 bases separating them. Germline assignment: CDR1 MRHNA and CDR2 SNTAGT.

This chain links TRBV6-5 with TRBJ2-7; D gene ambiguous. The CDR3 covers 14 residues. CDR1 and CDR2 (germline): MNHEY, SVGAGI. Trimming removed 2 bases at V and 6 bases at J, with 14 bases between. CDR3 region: CASSYDPDTGEQYF. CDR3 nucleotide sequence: TGTGCCAGCAGTTACGACCCAGACACCGGCGAGCAGTACTTC.

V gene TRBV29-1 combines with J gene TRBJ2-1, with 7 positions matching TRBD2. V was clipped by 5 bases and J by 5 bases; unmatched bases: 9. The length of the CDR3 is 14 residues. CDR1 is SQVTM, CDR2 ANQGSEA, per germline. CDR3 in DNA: TGCAGCGTTTCACCCCGACTAGCAGACAATGAGCAGTTCTTC. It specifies CSVSPRLADNEQFF.